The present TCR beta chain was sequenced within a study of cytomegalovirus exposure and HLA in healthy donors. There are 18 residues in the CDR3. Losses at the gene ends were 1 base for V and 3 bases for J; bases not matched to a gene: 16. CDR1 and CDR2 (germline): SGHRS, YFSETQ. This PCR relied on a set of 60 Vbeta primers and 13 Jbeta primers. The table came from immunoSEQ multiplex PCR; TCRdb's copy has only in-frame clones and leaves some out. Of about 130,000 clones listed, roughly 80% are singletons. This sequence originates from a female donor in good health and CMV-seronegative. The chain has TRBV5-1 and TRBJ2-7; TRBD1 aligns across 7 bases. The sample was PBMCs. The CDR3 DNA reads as TGCGCCAGCAGCTTGATAGGGTGGGACAGAAACATCCTCTACGAGCAGTACTTC. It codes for CASSLIGWDRNILYEQYF.